The clone carrying this TCR beta chain came up once. The PCR made use of 60 Vbeta and 13 Jbeta primers. Repertoires were generated with immunoSEQ multiplex PCR, while TCRdb's copy carries only in-frame clones and drops some. The repertoire holds tens of thousands of clones, with 70% to 80% as singletons. V lost 4 bases and J lost 5; bases outside the gene matches: 8. Germline CDR1 is LGHNA and CDR2 is YSLEER. This CDR3 comprises 15 residues. The source of the sample is a study of cytomegalovirus exposure and HLA in healthy donors. The chain carries TRBV4-3 and TRBJ1-1; 9 bases are shared with TRBD1. This TCR derives from a middle-aged man in good health and CMV-seropositive. The sample consisted of PBMCs. CDR3 loop: CASSRVPGQGTEAFF. The CDR3 coding sequence is TGCGCCAGCAGCCGCGTCCCGGGACAGGGAACTGAAGCTTTCTTT.